This T cell receptor (beta chain) was found in a study of blood T cell repertoires in COVID-19. Profiling relied on immunoSEQ multiplex PCR, and the TCRdb table lists in-frame clones only, not all of them. Of fewer than 350,000 clones detected, around 84% appear once; the ten largest clones hold roughly 2.7%. Recruits, aged about 18 to 95 years, lived in 20 to 30 US areas. Two negative PCRs, clearance, or symptom resolution were required of recovered Cohort 3 donors. CDR1 is LGHDT, CDR2 YNNKEL, per germline (reference sequence). Germline trimming cut 2 bases from V and 8 bases from J; bases unmatched to any gene: 12. The CDR3 consists of 16 residues.

The chain is built from TRBV3-1 (or the pseudogene TRBV3-2) and TRBJ1-2; 9 bases are a match to TRBD1. The clonotype originates from a woman aged 50 to 60 who had recovered from COVID-19. The material sequenced was PBMCs or T cells enriched from blood (not recorded which). The chain's CDR3 is CASSQIWDREMRGYTF. The DNA for the CDR3 is TGTGCCAGCAGCCAAATATGGGACAGGGAAATGCGGGGCTACACCTTC.